Each of the 17 T cell receptor beta chains below was sequenced from the same sample in a study of vaccination and CD4 T cells after COVID-19. The time point here: late sampling 161 to 241 days after vaccination in a few convalescent patients. TCRdb ran MiXCR on the PCR reads and lists one entry per CDR3 protein. The sample lists approximately 30,000 distinct CDR3 sequences, about 54% occurring once. Sequencing used CD4+ T cells from blood, obtained about 7 months after SARS-CoV-2 vaccination. The receptors derive from a human donor who had recovered from COVID-19.

V is TRBV12-3 or TRBV12-4 and J is TRBJ2-5; 7 bases are shared with TRBD1. The CDR3 is made up of 14 amino acids. The V segment lost 3 bases and the J segment 7 bases; nucleotides outside the gene matches: 8. CDR3 DNA sequence: TGTGCCAGCAGTTTGGGGACAGACGCGGGGACCCAGTACTTC. Translated, it gives CASSLGTDAGTQYF.

This chain links TRBV2 with TRBJ2-2, with D maybe TRBD2 (5 bases). The CDR3 covers 14 residues. The V gene's germline CDR1 is SNHLY and CDR2 FYNNEI. Trimming left V 7 bases short and J 0 bases short, with 9 bases between. The CDR3 DNA reads as TGTGCCAGCAAGATTAGCGCGAACACCGGGGAGCTGTTTTTT. This gives the protein CASKISANTGELFF.

The gene calls are TRBV7-3 and TRBJ2-1; 9 positions match TRBD1. The germline CDR1 and CDR2 sequences are SGHTA and FQGTGA. The trim removed 3 bases at V and 4 bases at J, leaving 4 bases unmatched. The CDR3 contains 15 residues. CDR3 DNA: TGTGCCAGCAGCTTGGACAGGGGAGCGTACAATGAGCAGTTCTTC. Its protein is CASSLDRGAYNEQFF.

This clonotype was recorded a few times. This chain uses TRBV6-1 with TRBJ2-3; D is unclear. CDR1 and CDR2 from the germline V gene are MNHNS and SASEGT. With 6 bases removed from V and 0 bases from J, the gap between germline ends came to 13 bases. CDR3 length equals 15 residues. The CDR3 reads CASSGLDLSTDTQYF. CDR3 DNA: TGTGCCAGCAGCGGCCTGGACCTTAGCACAGATACGCAGTATTTT.

This chain joins TRBV6-1 and TRBJ2-2, with 8 bases identical to TRBD1. V lost 4 bases, J lost 7 bases, and 5 bases stayed unmatched. Germline V gene data show CDR1 as MNHNS and CDR2 as SASEGT. CDR3 length: 14 amino acids. The CDR3 region is CASSATGENGELFF. DNA of the CDR3: TGTGCCAGCAGTGCGACAGGGGAGAACGGGGAGCTGTTTTTT.

This chain connects TRBV5-1 to TRBJ1-2; D gene uncertain. The CDR3 is made up of 11 amino acids. With 4 bases removed from V and 7 bases from J, the gap between germline ends came to 8 bases. Germline V gives CDR1 SGHRS, CDR2 YFSETQ. CDR3 coding DNA: TGCGCCAGCAGCGCCGGGGTTGGCTACACCTTC. Protein product: CASSAGVGYTF. The whole variable domain, remainder taken from reference TRBV5-1 and TRBJ1-2, is KAGVTQTPRYLIKTRGQQVTLSCSPISGHRSVSWYQQTPGQGLQFLFEYFSETQRNKGNFPGRFSGRQFSNSRSEMNVSTLELGDSALYLCASSAGVGYTFGSGTRLTVV.

The genes are TRBV28 and TRBJ2-6; TRBD1 aligns across 9 bases. V lost 6 bases to trimming and J lost 2 bases; unmatched junction nucleotides: 5. The germline CDR1 and CDR2 sequences are MDHEN and SYDVKM. This CDR3 comprises 16 residues. The CDR3 sequence is CASSHRTGAGANVLTF. CDR3 sequence (DNA): TGTGCCAGCAGCCATCGGACAGGGGCTGGGGCCAACGTCCTGACTTTC.

The rearrangement links TRBV28 to TRBJ2-4; no reliable D call. The V end was cut by 4 bases, the J end by 0 bases, with 13 bases between. The CDR3 totals 16 residues. Germline V gene lookup returns CDR1 MDHEN and CDR2 SYDVKM. Here the CDR3 DNA reads TGTGCCAGCAGTTCCCTCCCCCAGCTAGCCAAAAACATTCAGTACTTC. It translates to CASSSLPQLAKNIQYF.

This rearrangement joins TRBV20-1 to TRBJ2-3; 7 bases are shared with TRBD2. The junction had 4 bases not matched to a gene; V was cut back by 1 base and J by 0 bases. The CDR3 is 15 residues long. The germline V gene has CDR1 DFQATT and CDR2 SNEGSKA (reference sequence). This chain's CDR3 is CSARGTRISTDTQYF. CDR3 DNA sequence: TGCAGTGCTAGAGGGACTAGGATTAGCACAGATACGCAGTATTTT.

The chain couples TRBV24-1 to TRBJ2-5, with 9 bases identical to TRBD1. The CDR3 is made up of 14 amino acids. Unmatched junction bases numbered 8, after V lost 10 bases and J lost 3 bases. Germline CDR1 reads KGHDR; CDR2 reads SFDVKD. The CDR3 here is CATSDRTGEETQYF. DNA of the CDR3: TGTGCCACGAGCGACAGGACAGGGGAAGAGACCCAGTACTTC.

This rearrangement joins TRBV18 to TRBJ2-7; 8 bases are a match to TRBD1. Germline V gene sequence: CDR1 KGHSH, CDR2 LQKENI. Trimming took 5 bases from V and 1 from J; bases not matched to a gene: 4. The CDR3 has 14 residues. Here the CDR3 reads CASSDRGPSYEQYF. CDR3 bases: TGTGCCAGCTCAGACAGGGGTCCATCCTACGAGCAGTACTTC.

This clonotype showed up just a few times. The CDR3 region is CASSSRTGGVSDTQYF. CDR3 in DNA: TGTGCCAGCAGCTCGAGGACAGGGGGCGTATCGGATACGCAGTATTTT. V and J are TRBV7-9 and TRBJ2-3; 11 nucleotides match TRBD1. The CDR3 sequence is 16 residues long. Germline-derived CDR1 and CDR2 are SEHNR and FQNEAQ (reference sequence). Trimming cost V 4 bases and J 6 bases; bases outside gene matches: 9.

The chain employs TRBV6-4 and TRBJ2-3; 12 nucleotides align to TRBD2. The CDR3 is made up of 16 amino acids. Trimming removed 4 bases from V and 5 bases from J; junction bases left unmatched: 7. Germline V lookup: CDR1 MRHNA, CDR2 SNTAGT. DNA of the CDR3: TGTGCCAGCAGTGGTTCTAGCGGGGGGGGTGAAGATACGCAGTATTTT. Translating it yields CASSGSSGGGEDTQYF.

V is TRBV15 and J is TRBJ2-7, with D hard to call. The V gene lost 1 base and the J gene lost 0 bases, with 10 bases spanning the gap. This CDR3 contains 15 residues. In germline, CDR1 is LNHNV, CDR2 YYDKDF (reference sequence). The CDR3 loop reads CATSRVGEYSYEQYF. DNA of the CDR3: TGTGCCACCAGCAGAGTCGGAGAGTACTCCTACGAGCAGTACTTC.

This clonotype showed up just a few times. The chain recombines TRBV7-6 with TRBJ2-7; TRBD2 agrees at 12 bases. Germline CDR1 is SGHVS and CDR2 is FNYEAQ. This CDR3 has 14 amino acids. V shed 5 bases and J 4 bases; nucleotides not matched to a gene: 3. The CDR3 loop reads CASSATSGSYEQYF. The CDR3 nucleotides read TGTGCCAGCAGCGCGACTAGCGGGAGTTACGAGCAGTACTTC.

The V and J genes are TRBV20-1 and TRBJ2-3, with TRBD2 matching over 7 bases. Per the germline V gene, CDR1 is DFQATT and CDR2 is SNEGSKA (reference sequence). CDR3 length: 15 amino acids. J was trimmed by 1 base and V by 1 base; bases with no gene match: 5. DNA for the CDR3: TGCAGTGCTAGAGCCCTTCTAGCGGGCACAGATACGCAGTATTTT. As protein: CSARALLAGTDTQYF.

This clonotype was seen only a few times. This rearrangement joins TRBV27 to TRBJ1-2; 10 bases line up with TRBD1. The CDR3 is 16 residues long. V lost 5 bases to trimming and J lost 8 bases; unmatched junction nucleotides: 14. Germline CDR1 reads MNHEY; CDR2 reads SMNVEV (reference sequence). The CDR3 nucleotides are TGTGCCAGCAGTATAAATCCGGGACAGGGGCCTATCGGCTACACCTTC. Translation: CASSINPGQGPIGYTF.